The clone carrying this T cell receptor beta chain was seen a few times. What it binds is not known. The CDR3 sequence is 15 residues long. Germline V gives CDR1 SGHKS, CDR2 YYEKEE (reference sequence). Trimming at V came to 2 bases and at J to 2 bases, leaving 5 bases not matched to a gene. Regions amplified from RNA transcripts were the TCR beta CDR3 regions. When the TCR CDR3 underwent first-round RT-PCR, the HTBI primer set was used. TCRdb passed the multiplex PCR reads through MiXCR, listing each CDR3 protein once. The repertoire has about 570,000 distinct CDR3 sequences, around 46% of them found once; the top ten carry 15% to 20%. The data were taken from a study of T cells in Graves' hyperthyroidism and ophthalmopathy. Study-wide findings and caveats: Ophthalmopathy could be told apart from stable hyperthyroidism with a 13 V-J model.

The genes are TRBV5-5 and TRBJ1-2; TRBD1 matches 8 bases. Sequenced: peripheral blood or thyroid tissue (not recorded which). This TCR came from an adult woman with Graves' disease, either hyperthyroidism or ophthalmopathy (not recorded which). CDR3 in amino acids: CASSLGTGQNYGYTF. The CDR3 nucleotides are TGTGCCAGCAGCTTAGGGACAGGCCAGAACTATGGCTACACCTTC. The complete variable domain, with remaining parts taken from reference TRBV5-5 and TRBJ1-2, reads DAGVTQSPTHLIKTRGQQVTLRCSPISGHKSVSWYQQVLGQGPQFIFQYYEKEERGRGNFPDRFSARQFPNYSSELNVNALLLGDSALYLCASSLGTGQNYGYTFGSGTRLTVV.